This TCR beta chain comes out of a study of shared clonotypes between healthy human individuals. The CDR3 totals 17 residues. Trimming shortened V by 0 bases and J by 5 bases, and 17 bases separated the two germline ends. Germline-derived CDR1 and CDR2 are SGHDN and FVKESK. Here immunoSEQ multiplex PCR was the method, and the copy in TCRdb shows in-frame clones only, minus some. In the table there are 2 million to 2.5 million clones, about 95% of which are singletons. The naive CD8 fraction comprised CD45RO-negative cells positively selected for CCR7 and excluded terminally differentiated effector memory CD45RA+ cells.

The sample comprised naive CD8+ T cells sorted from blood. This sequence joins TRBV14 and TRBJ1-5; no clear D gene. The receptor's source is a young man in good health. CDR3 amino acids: CASSQDARSRFHQPQHF. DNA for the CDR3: TGTGCCAGCAGCCAAGATGCCAGGTCCAGGTTCCATCAGCCCCAGCATTTT.